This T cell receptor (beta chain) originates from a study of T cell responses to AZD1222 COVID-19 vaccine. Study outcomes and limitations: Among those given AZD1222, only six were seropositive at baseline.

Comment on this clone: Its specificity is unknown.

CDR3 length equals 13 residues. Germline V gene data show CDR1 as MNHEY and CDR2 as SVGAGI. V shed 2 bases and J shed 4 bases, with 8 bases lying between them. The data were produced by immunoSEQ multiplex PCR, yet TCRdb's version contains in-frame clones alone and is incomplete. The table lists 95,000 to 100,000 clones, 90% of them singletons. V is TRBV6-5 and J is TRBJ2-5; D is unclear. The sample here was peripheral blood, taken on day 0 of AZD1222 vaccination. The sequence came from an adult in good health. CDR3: CASSYTRVETQYF. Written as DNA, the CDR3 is TGTGCCAGCAGTTACACGAGAGTAGAGACCCAGTACTTC.